This TCR beta chain emerged from a study of blood T cells in healthy people across ages. Primers used in a second PCR of roughly 6 to 12 cycles were a sample-barcoded 5' primer and a J-beta primer mix. One entry per CDR3 protein results from TCRdb running MiXCR on the 5' RACE reads. This table holds 1.5 million to 2 million distinct CDR3 sequences, about 39% found once. With regard to this clonotype: What it recognizes is unknown.

V was clipped by 4 bases and J by 3 bases; unmatched bases: 6. Germline assignment: CDR1 MGHDK and CDR2 SYGVNS. The CDR3 runs to 15 residues. Study-level findings and limits: Age advanced and TCR beta diversity per million T cells fell, roughly linearly.

The V and J genes are TRBV25-1 and TRBJ1-1; 9 bases map to TRBD1. This clonotype was sampled from a human donor in good health. The sample comprised blood. The CDR3 sequence is CASSASDRGDTEAFF. The CDR3 coding sequence is TGTGCCAGCAGTGCTTCGGACAGGGGAGACACTGAAGCTTTCTTT.